This T cell receptor (beta chain) was sequenced in a study of T cells after posttransplantation cyclophosphamide. Study conclusions and caveats: TRB clonality was highly associated with recipient CMV seropositivity and reactivation. Later blood repertoires were often dominated by clones from the donor CD8+ memory compartment. Tissue-infiltrating T cells from skin or gut overlapped little with blood T cells.

Produced via immunoSEQ multiplex PCR; TCRdb's table is partial and in-frame only. The table has around 5,000 clones, 1.8% seen once. A marrow graft followed busulfan-fludarabine conditioning, with cyclophosphamide on days +3 and +4. This clone was detected only a few times. Its target is not known. The receptor's source is a male patient between 25 and 39 years old who received an allogeneic stem cell transplant from a related donor, was CMV-positive, and had no GVHD. The graft donor may have contributed some T cells. This material consisted of PBMCs, taken 242 days after a stem cell transplant with posttransplant cyclophosphamide.

The CDR3 bases are TGTGCCAGCTCACCCAACCAGGGTCAAGAGACCCAGTACTTC. Translated, it gives CASSPNQGQETQYF. The V gene is TRBV18, the J gene TRBJ2-5, with a tentative D call TRBD1 (5 bases). Trimming took 3 bases from V and 2 from J, leaving 10 bases between them. The length of the CDR3 is 14 residues. Germline-derived CDR1 and CDR2 are KGHSH and LQKENI.